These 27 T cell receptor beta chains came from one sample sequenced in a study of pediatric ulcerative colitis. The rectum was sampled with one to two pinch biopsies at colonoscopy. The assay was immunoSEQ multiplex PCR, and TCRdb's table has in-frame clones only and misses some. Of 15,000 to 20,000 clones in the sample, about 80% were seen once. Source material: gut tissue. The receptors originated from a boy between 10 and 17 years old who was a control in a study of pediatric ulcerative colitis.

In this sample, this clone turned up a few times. CDR3 region: CASSKPDSIYGYTF. The CDR3 bases are TGTGCCAGCAGCAAACCGGACAGCATCTATGGCTACACCTTC. This chain joins TRBV11-2 and TRBJ1-2; tentative D call: TRBD1 (6 bases). Germline V gene sequence: CDR1 SGHAT, CDR2 FQNNGV. V lost 5 bases to trimming and J lost 4 bases, with 14 bases between them. The CDR3 is made up of 14 amino acids.

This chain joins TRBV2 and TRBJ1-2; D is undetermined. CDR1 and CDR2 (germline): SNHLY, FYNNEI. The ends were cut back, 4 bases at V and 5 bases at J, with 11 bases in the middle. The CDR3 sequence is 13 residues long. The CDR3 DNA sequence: TGTGCCAGCAGTGGAGAAGACACTTATGGCTACACCTTC. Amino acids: CASSGEDTYGYTF.

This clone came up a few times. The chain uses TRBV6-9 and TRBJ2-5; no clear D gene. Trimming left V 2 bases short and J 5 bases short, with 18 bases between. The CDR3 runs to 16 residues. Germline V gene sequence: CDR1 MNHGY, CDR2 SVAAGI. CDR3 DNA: TGTGCCAGCAGTTATAATGGTGGCAGCGAACTGGAGACCCAGTACTTC. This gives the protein CASSYNGGSELETQYF.

CDR3 residues: CASSPLAGGYEQYF. CDR3 DNA: TGTGCCAGCAGCCCGCTCGCGGGGGGGTACGAGCAGTACTTC. The chain joins TRBV7-2 to TRBJ2-7; 9 bases are shared with TRBD2. The CDR3 totals 14 residues. The germline V gene encodes CDR1 SGHTA and CDR2 FQGNSA. V dropped 5 bases and J dropped 4; count of bases not matched to a gene: 6.

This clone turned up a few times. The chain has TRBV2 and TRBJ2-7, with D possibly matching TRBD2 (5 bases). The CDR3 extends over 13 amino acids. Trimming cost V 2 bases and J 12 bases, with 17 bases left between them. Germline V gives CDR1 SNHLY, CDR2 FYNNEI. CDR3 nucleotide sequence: TGTGCCAGCAGTGAATCTGACTACCTCCTTCCGTACTTC. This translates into CASSESDYLLPYF. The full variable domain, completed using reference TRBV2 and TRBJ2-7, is EPEVTQTPSHQVTQMGQEVILRCVPISNHLYFYWYRQILGQKVEFLVSFYNNEISEKSEIFDDQFSVERPDGSNFTLKIRSTKLEDSAMYFCASSESDYLLPYFGPGTRLTVT.

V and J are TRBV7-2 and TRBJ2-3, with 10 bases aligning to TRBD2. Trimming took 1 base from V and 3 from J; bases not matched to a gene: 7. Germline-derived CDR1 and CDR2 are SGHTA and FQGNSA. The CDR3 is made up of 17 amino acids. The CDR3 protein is CASSLGASGSATDTQYF. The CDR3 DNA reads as TGTGCCAGCAGCTTAGGGGCTAGCGGGAGTGCGACAGATACGCAGTATTTT.

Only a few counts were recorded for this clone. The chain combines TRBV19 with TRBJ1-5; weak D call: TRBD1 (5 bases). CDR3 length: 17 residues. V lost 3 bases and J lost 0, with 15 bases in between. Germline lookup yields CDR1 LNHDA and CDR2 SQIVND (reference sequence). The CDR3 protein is CASSIVRWGNSNQPQHF. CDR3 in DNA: TGTGCCAGTAGTATCGTAAGGTGGGGGAATAGCAATCAGCCCCAGCATTTT.

The CDR3 nucleotides read TGTGCCAGCAGCTGGGGCAGTGAGCAGCCCCAGCATTTT. This gives the protein CASSWGSEQPQHF. This rearrangement joins TRBV7-2 to TRBJ1-5; tentatively, D is TRBD1 (5 bases). V lost 4 bases and J lost 7, with 11 bases in between. Germline V gene sequence: CDR1 SGHTA, CDR2 FQGNSA. The CDR3 extends over 13 amino acids.

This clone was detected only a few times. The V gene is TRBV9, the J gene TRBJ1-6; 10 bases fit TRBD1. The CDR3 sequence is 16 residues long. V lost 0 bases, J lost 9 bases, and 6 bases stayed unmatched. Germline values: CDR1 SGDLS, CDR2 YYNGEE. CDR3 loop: CASSVGPGTGVSPLHF. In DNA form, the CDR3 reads TGTGCCAGCAGCGTAGGCCCGGGGACAGGGGTTTCACCCCTCCACTTT.

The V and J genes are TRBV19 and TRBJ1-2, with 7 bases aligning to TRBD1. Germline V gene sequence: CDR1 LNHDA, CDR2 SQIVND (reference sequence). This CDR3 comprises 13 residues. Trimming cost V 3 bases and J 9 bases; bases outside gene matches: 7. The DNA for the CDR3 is TGTGCCAGTAGTATGAGCCAGGGGGGACGCTACACCTTC. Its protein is CASSMSQGGRYTF. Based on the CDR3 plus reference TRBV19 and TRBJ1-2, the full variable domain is DGGITQSPKYLFRKEGQNVTLSCEQNLNHDAMYWYRQDPGQGLRLIYYSQIVNDFQKGDIAEGYSVSREKKESFPLTVTSAQKNPTAFYLCASSMSQGGRYTFGSGTRLTVV.

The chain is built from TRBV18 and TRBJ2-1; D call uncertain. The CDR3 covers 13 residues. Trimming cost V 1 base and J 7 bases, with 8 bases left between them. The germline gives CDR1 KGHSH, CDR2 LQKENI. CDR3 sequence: CASSPRQENEQFF. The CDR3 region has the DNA TGTGCCAGCTCACCACGTCAGGAGAATGAGCAGTTCTTC.

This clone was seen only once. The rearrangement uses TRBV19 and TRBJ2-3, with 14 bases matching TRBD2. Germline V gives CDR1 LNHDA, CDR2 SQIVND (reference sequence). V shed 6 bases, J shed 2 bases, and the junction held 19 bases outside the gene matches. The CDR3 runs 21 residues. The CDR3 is CASSHPLGLAGAGTPTDTQYF. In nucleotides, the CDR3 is TGTGCCAGTAGCCATCCTTTGGGACTAGCGGGGGCCGGGACCCCCACAGATACGCAGTATTTT.

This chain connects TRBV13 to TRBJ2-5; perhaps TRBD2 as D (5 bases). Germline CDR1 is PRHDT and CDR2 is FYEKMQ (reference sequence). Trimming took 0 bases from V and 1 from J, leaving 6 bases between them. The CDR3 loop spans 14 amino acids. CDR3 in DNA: TGTGCCAGCAGCTTAGGGGACTTCCAAGAGACCCAGTACTTC. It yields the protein CASSLGDFQETQYF.

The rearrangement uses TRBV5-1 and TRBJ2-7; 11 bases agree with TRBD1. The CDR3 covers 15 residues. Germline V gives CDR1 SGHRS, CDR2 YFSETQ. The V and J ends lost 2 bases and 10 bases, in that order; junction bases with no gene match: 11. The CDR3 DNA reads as TGCGCCAGCAGCTTCTCCCCCCGGACAGGGGGCGACCAGTACTTC. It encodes CASSFSPRTGGDQYF.

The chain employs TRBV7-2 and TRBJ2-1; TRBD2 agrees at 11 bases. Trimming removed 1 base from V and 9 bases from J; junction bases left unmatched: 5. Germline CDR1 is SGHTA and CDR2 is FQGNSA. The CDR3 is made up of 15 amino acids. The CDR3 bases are TGTGCCAGCAGCTTAGTAGCGGGGGGGCCCGGTGAGCAGTTCTTC. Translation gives CASSLVAGGPGEQFF. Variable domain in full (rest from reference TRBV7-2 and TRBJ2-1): GAGVSQSPSNKVTEKGKDVELRCDPISGHTALYWYRQSLGQGLEFLIYFQGNSAPDKSGLPSDRFSAERTGGSVSTLTIQRTQQEDSAVYLCASSLVAGGPGEQFFGPGTRLTVL.

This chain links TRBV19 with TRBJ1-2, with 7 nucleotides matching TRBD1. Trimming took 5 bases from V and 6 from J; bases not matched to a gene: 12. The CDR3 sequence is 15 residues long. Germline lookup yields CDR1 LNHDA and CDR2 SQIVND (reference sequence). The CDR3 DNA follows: TGTGCCAGTAGTGTAACTTCACAGGGGTCGGATGGCTACACCTTC. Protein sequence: CASSVTSQGSDGYTF.

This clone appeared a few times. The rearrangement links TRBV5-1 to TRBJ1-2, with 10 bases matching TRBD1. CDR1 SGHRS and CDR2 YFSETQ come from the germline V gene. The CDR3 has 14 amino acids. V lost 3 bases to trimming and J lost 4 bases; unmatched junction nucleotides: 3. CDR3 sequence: CASSSGQGSYGYTF. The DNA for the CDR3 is TGCGCCAGCAGCTCGGGACAGGGGAGCTATGGCTACACCTTC.

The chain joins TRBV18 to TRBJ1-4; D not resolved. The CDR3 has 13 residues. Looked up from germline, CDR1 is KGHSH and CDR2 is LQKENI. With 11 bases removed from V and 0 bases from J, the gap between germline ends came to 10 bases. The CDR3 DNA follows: TGTGCCGCAGGAAATGCAACTAATGAAAAACTGTTTTTT. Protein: CAAGNATNEKLFF.

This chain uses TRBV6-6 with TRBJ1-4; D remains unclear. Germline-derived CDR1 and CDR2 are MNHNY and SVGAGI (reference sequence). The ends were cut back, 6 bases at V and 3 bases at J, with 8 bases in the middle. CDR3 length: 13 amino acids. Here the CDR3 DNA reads TGTGCCAGCAGAGTCCAGGCTAATGAAAAACTGTTTTTT. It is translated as CASRVQANEKLFF.

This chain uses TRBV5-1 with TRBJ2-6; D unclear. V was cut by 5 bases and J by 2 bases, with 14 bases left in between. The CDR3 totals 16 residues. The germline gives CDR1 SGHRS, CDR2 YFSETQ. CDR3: CASRVSEVAGANVLTF. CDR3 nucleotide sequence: TGCGCCAGCAGGGTAAGTGAGGTTGCTGGGGCCAACGTCCTGACTTTC.

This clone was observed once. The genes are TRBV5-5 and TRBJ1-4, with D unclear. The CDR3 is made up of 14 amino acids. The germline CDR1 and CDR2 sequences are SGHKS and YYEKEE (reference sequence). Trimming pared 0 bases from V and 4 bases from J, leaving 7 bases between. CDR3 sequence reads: CASSLGQINEKLFF. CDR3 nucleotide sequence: TGTGCCAGCAGCTTGGGTCAGATTAATGAAAAACTGTTTTTT.

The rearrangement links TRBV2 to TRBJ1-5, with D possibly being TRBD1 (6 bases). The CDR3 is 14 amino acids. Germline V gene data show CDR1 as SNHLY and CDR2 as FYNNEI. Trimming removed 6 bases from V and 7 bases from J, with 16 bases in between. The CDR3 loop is CASSLEGGGQPQHF. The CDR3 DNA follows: TGTGCCAGCAGCTTGGAGGGGGGTGGACAGCCCCAGCATTTT.

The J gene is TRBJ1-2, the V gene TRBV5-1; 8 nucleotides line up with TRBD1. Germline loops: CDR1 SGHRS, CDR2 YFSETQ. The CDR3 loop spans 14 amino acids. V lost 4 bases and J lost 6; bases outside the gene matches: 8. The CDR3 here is CASSQTGALHGYTF. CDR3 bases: TGCGCCAGCAGCCAGACAGGGGCCCTCCATGGCTACACCTTC.

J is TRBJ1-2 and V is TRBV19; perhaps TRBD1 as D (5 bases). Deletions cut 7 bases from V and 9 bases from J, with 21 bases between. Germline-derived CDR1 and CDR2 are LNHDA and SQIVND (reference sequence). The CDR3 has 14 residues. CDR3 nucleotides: TGTGCCAGTAAGTCGGGGCAAGTCGTATACCGCTACACCTTC. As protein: CASKSGQVVYRYTF.

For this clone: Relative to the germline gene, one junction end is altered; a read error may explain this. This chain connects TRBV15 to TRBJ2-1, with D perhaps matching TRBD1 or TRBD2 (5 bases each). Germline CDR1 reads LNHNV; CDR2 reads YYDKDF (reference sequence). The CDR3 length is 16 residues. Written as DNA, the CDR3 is TGTGCCACCAGCAGAGACCTCCGAGGGGATTACAGTGAGCAGTTCTTC. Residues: CATSRDLRGDYSEQFF.

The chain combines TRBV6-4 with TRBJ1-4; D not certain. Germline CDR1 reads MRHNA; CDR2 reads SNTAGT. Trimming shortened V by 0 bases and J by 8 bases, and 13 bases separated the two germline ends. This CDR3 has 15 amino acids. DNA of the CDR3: TGTGCCAGCAGTGACTCTTGGGTTTGTAGGGAAAAACTGTTTTTT. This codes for CASSDSWVCREKLFF.

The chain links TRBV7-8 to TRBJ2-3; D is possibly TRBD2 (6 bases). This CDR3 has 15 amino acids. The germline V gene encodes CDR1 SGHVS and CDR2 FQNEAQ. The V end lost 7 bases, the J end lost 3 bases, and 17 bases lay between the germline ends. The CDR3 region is CASTQRVQITDTQYF. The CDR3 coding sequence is TGTGCCAGCACCCAGCGGGTACAAATAACAGATACGCAGTATTTT.